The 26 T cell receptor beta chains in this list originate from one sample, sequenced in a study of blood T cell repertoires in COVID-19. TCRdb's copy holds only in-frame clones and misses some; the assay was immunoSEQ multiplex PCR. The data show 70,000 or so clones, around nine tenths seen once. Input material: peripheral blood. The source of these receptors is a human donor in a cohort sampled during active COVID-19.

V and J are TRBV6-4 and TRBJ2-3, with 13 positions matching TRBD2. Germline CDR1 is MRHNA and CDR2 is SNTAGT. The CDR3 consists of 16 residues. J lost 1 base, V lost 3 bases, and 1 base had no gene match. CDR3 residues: CASSEGTSGGTDTQYF. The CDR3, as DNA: TGTGCCAGCAGTGAGGGGACTAGCGGGGGCACAGATACGCAGTATTTT.

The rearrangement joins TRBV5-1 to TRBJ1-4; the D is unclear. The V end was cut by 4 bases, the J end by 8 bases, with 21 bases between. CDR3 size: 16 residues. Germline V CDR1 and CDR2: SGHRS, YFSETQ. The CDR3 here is CASSPSSVGSQEKLFF. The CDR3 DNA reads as TGCGCCAGCAGCCCAAGTAGTGTCGGGTCGCAGGAAAAACTGTTTTTT.

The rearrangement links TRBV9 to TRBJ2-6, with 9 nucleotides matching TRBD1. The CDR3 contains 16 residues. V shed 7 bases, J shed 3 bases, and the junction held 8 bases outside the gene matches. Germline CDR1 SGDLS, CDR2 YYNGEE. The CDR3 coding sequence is TGTGCCAGCGGAAGGACAGGGGCTTATGGGGCCAACGTCCTGACTTTC. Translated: CASGRTGAYGANVLTF.

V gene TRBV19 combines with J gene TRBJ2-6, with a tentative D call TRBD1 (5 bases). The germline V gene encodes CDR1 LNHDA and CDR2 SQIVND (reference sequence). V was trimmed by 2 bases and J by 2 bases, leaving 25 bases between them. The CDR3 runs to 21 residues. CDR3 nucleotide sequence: TGTGCCAGTAGTATATCATCGCGGACCCTCCTCGTAGGGGCTGGGGCCAACGTCCTGACTTTC. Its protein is CASSISSRTLLVGAGANVLTF.

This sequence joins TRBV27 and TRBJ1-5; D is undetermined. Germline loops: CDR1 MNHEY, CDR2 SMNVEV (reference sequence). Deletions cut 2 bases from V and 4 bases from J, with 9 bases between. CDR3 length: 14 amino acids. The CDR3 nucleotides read TGTGCCAGCAGTTTACGCGGGGAGAATCAGCCCCAGCATTTT. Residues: CASSLRGENQPQHF.

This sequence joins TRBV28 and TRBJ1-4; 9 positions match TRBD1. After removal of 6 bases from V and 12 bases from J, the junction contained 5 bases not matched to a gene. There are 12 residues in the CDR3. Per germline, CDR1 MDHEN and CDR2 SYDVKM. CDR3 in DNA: TGTGCCAGCAGCCTACAGGGGGCGGAACTGTTTTTT. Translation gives CASSLQGAELFF. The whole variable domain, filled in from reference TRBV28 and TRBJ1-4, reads DVKVTQSSRYLVKRTGEKVFLECVQDMDHENMFWYRQDPGLGLRLIYFSYDVKMKEKGDIPEGYSVSREKKERFSLILESASTNQTSMYLCASSLQGAELFFGSGTQLSVL.

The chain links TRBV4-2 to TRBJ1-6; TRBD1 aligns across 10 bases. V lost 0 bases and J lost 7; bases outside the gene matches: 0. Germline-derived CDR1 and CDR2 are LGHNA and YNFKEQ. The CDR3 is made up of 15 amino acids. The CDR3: CASSQETGGNSPLHF. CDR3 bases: TGTGCCAGCAGCCAAGAGACAGGGGGCAATTCACCCCTCCACTTT.

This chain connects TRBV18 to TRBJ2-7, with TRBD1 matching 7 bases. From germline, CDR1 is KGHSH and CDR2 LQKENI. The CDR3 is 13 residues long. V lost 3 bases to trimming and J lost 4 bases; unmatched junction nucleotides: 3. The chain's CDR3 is CASSPGRGYEQYF. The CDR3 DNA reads TGTGCCAGCTCACCGGGCAGGGGGTACGAGCAGTACTTC.

The CDR3, as DNA: TGTGCCAGCAGCGCCGGGTCCGGGGGGAGCTCCTACGAGCAGTACTTC. It yields the protein CASSAGSGGSSYEQYF. The chain carries TRBV9 and TRBJ2-7; TRBD2 aligns across 7 bases. The V gene end was trimmed by 3 bases and the J gene end by 0 bases; junction bases not matched to a gene: 9. Germline CDR1 reads SGDLS; CDR2 reads YYNGEE. The CDR3 totals 16 residues.

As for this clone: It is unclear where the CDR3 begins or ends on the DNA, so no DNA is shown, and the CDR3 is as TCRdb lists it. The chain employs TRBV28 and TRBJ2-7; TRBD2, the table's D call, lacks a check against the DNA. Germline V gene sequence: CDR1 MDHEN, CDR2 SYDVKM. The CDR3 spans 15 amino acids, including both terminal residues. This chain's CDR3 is CASSSSGMINYEQYF.

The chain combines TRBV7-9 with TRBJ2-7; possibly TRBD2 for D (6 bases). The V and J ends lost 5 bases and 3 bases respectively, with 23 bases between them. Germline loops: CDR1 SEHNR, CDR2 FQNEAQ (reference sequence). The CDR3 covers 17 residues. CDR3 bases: TGTGCCAGCAGCCACATCCTCGGGGGAGAAAAGGGCTACGAGCAGTACTTC. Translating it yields CASSHILGGEKGYEQYF.

DNA of the CDR3: TGTGCCAGCAGCCTCACAGGGAATCCCAATCAGCCCCAGCATTTT. Its protein is CASSLTGNPNQPQHF. The J gene is TRBJ1-5, the V gene TRBV5-6, with D perhaps TRBD1 (6 bases). Per germline, CDR1 SGHDT and CDR2 YYEEEE. The CDR3 has 15 amino acids. The germline V and J ends were trimmed by 4 bases and 3 bases, with 14 bases remaining between them.

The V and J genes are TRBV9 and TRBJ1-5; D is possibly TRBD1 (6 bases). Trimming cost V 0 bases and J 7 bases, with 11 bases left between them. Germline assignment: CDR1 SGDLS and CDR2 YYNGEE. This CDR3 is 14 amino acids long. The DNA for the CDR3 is TGTGCCAGCAGCGTAGGGGGGCTCGGGCAGCCCCAGCATTTT. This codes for CASSVGGLGQPQHF.

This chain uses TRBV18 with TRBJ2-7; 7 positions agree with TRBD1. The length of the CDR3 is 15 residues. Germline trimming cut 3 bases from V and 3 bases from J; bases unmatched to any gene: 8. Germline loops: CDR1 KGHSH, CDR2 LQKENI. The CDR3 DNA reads TGTGCCAGCTCACCCGAGACAGGGTCCGTCTACGAGCAGTACTTC. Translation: CASSPETGSVYEQYF.

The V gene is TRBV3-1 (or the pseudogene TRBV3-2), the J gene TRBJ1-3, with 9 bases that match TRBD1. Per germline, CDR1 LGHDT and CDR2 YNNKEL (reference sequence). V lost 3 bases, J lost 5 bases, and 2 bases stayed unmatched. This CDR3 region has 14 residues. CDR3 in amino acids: CASSQGQGRNTIYF. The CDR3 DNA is TGTGCCAGCAGCCAGGGACAGGGAAGAAACACCATATATTTT.

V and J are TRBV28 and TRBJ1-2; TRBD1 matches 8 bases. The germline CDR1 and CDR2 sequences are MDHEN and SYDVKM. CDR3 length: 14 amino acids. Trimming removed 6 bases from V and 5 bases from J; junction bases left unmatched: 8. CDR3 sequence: CASRRQGPFYGYTF. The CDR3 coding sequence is TGTGCCAGCAGGAGACAGGGGCCCTTTTATGGCTACACCTTC.

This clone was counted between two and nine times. The CDR3 here is CASSLGVQPQHF. As DNA, the CDR3 is TGTGCCAGCAGTTTAGGGGTACAGCCCCAGCATTTT. The chain recombines TRBV6-6 with TRBJ1-5; the D gene is possibly TRBD1 (5 bases). V shed 4 bases and J shed 7 bases, with 8 bases lying between them. This CDR3 has 12 amino acids. Germline V lookup: CDR1 MNHNY, CDR2 SVGAGI (reference sequence).

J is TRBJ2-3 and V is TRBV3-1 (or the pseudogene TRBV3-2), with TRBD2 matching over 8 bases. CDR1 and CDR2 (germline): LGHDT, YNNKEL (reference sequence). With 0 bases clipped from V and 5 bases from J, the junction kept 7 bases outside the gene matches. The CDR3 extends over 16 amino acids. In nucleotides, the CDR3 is TGTGCCAGCAGCCAAGAGGGAGGACTAGCTAGAGATACGCAGTATTTT. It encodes CASSQEGGLARDTQYF.

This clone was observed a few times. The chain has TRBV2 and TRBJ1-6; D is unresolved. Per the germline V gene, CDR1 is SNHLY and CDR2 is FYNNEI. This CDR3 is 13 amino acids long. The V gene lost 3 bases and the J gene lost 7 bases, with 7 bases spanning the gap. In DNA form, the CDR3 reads TGTGCCAGCAGTGATGAGTGGAATTCACCCCTCCACTTT. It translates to CASSDEWNSPLHF.

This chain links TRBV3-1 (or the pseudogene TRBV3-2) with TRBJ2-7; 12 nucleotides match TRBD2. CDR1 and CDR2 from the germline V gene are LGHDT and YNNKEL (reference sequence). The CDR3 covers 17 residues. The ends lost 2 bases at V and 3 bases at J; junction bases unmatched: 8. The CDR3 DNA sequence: TGTGCCAGCAGCCAACTACGACTAGCGGGGGCCCTCTACGAGCAGTACTTC. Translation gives CASSQLRLAGALYEQYF.

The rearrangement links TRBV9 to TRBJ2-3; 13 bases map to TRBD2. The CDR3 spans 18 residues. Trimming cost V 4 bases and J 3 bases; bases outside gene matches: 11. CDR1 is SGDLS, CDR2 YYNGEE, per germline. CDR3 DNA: TGTGCCAGCAGCACCACTAGCGGGGGGGCCGAAGCGACAGATACGCAGTATTTT. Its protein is CASSTTSGGAEATDTQYF. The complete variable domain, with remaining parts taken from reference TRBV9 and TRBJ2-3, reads DSGVTQTPKHLITATGQRVTLRCSPRSGDLSVYWYQQSLDQGLQFLIQYYNGEERAKGNILERFSAQQFPDLHSELNLSSLELGDSALYFCASSTTSGGAEATDTQYFGPGTRLTVL.

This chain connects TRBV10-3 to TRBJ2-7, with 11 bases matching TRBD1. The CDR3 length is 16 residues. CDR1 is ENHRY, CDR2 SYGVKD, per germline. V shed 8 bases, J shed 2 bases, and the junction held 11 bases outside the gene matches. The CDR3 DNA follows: TGTGCCATCGGCTCTGATCCGGGACAGGGGGCCTACGAGCAGTACTTC. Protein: CAIGSDPGQGAYEQYF.

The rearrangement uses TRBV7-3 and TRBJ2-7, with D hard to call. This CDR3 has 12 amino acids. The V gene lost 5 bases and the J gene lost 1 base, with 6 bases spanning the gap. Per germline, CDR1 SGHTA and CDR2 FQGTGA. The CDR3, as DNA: TGTGCCAGCAGCCCTTCGTCCTACGAGCAGTACTTC. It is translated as CASSPSSYEQYF.

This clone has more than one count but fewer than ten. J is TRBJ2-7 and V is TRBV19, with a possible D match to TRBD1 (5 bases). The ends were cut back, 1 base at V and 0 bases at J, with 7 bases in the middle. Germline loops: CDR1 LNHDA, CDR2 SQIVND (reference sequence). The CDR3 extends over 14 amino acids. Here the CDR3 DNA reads TGTGCCAGTAGTATAGGACAGATCTCCTACGAGCAGTACTTC. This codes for CASSIGQISYEQYF. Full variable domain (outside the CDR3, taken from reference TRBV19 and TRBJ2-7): DGGITQSPKYLFRKEGQNVTLSCEQNLNHDAMYWYRQDPGQGLRLIYYSQIVNDFQKGDIAEGYSVSREKKESFPLTVTSAQKNPTAFYLCASSIGQISYEQYFGPGTRLTVT.

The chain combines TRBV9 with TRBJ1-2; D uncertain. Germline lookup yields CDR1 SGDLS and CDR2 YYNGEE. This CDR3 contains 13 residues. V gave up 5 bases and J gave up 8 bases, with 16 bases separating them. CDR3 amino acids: CASRGWGGGGYTF. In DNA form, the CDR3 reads TGTGCCAGCAGGGGATGGGGAGGCGGGGGCTACACCTTC.

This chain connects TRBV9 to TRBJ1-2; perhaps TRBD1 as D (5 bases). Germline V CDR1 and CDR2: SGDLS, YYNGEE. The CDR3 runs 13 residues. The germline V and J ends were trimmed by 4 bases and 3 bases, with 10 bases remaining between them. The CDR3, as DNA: TGTGCCAGCAGCCGCGGGGGGGACTATGGCTACACCTTC. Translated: CASSRGGDYGYTF.